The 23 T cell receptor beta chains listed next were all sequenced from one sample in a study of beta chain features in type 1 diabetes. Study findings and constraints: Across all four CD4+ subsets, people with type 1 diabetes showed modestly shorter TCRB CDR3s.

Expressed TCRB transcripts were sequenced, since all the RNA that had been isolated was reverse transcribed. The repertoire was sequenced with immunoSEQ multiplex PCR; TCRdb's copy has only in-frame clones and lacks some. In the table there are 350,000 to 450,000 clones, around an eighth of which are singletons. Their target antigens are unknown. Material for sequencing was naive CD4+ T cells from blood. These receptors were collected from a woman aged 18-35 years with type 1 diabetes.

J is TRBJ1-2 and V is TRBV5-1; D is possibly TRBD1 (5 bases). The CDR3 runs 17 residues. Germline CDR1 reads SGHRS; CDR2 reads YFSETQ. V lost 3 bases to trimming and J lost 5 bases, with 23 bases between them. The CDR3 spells CASSSPGGGYEQYGYTF. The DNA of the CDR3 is TGCGCCAGCAGCTCCCCAGGCGGGGGATACGAACAGTATGGCTACACCTTC. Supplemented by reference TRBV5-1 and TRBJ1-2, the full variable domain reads KAGVTQTPRYLIKTRGQQVTLSCSPISGHRSVSWYQQTPGQGLQFLFEYFSETQRNKGNFPGRFSGRQFSNSRSEMNVSTLELGDSALYLCASSSPGGGYEQYGYTFGSGTRLTVV.

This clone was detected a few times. The CDR3 protein is CASSLAAEVREQYF. CDR3 in DNA: TGTGCCAGCAGCTTGGCGGCGGAGGTGAGGGAGCAGTACTTC. The V call is TRBV7-9, the J call TRBJ2-7; D is possibly TRBD2 (5 bases). The CDR3 is 14 residues long. Germline CDR1 is SEHNR and CDR2 is FQNEAQ (reference sequence). With 3 bases removed from V and 7 bases from J, the gap between germline ends came to 16 bases.

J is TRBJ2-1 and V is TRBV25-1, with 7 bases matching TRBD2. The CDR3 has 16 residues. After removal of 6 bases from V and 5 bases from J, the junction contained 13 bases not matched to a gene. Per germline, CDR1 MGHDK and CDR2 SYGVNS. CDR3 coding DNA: TGTGCCAGCAGCCCGTTAGCCCAGGCGGGGGACAATGAGCAGTTCTTC. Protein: CASSPLAQAGDNEQFF.

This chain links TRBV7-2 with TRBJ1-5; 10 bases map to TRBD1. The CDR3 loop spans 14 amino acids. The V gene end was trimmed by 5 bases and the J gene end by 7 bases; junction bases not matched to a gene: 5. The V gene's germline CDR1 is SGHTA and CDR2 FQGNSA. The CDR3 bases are TGTGCCAGCAGCCTTGACAGGGGGCCACAGCCCCAGCATTTT. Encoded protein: CASSLDRGPQPQHF.

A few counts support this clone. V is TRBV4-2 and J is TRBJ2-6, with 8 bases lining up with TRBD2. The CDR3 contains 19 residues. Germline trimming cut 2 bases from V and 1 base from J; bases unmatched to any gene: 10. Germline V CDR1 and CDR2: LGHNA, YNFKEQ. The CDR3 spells CASSQHGLATSSGANVLTF. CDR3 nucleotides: TGTGCCAGCAGCCAACATGGACTAGCCACGTCTTCTGGGGCCAACGTCCTGACTTTC.

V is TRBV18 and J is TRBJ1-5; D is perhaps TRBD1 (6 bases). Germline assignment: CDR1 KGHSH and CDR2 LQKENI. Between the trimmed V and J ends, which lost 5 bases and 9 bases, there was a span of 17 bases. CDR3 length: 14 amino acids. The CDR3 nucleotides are TGTGCCAGCTCATCAGACAGGTCGACGCGGCCCCAGCATTTT. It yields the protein CASSSDRSTRPQHF.

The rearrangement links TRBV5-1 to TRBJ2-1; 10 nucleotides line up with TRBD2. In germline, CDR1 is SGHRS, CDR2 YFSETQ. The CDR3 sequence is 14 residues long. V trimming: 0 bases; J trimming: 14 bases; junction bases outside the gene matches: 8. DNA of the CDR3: TGCGCCAGCAGCTTGGAGAAGCTAGCGGGGGCTAAGTTCTTC. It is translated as CASSLEKLAGAKFF.

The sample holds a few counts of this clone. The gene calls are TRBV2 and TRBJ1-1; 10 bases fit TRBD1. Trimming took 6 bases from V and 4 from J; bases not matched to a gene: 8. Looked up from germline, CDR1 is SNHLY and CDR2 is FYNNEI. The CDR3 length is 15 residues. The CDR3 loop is CASSVYGTGATEAFF. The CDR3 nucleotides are TGTGCCAGCAGCGTCTACGGGACAGGGGCCACTGAAGCTTTCTTT.

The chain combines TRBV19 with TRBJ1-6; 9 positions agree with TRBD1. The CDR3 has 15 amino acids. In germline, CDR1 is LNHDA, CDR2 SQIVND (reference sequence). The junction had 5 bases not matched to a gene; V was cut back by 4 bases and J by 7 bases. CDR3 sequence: CASSTPGQGNSPLHF. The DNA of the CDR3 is TGTGCCAGTAGTACGCCGGGACAGGGAAATTCACCCCTCCACTTT.

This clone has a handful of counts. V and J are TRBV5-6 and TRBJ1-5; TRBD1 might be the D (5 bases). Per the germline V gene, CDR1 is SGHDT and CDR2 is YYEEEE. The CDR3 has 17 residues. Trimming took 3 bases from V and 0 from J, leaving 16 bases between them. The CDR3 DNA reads TGTGCCAGCAGCTCGCGCGGGACGTCGTATAGCAATCAGCCCCAGCATTTT. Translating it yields CASSSRGTSYSNQPQHF.

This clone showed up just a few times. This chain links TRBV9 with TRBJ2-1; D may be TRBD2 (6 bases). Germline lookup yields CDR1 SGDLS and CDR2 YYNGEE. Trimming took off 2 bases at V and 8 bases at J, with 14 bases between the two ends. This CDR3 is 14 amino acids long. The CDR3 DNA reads TGTGCCAGCAGCGTGGGAGGTCAAGCCCATGAGCAGTTCTTC. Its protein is CASSVGGQAHEQFF.

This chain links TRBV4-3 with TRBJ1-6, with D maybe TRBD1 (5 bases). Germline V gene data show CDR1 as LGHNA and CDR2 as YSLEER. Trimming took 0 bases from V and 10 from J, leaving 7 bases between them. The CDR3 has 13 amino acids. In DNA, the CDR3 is TGCGCCAGCAGCCAAGAGGGGCGGTCACCCCTCCACTTT. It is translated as CASSQEGRSPLHF.

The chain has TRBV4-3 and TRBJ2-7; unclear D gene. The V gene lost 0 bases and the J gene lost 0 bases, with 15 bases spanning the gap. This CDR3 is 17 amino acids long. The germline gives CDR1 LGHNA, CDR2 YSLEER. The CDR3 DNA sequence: TGCGCCAGCAGCCAAGATCGAGGTGGGTCCTTCTCCTACGAGCAGTACTTC. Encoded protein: CASSQDRGGSFSYEQYF.

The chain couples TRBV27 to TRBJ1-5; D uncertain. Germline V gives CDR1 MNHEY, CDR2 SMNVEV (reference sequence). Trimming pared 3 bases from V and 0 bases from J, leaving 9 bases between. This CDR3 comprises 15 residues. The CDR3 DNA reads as TGTGCCAGCAGTTTGCGGCAGACTAGCAATCAGCCCCAGCATTTT. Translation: CASSLRQTSNQPQHF.

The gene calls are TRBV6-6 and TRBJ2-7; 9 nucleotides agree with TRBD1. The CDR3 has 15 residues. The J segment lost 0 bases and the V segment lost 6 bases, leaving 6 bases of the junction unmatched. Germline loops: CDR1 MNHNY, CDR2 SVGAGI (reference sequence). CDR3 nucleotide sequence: TGTGCCAGCAGCTCTACGACAGGGGGCTCCTACGAGCAGTACTTC. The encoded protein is CASSSTTGGSYEQYF.

For the CDR3, the DNA is TGTGCCAGCAGTCTACAGGGGGCGTTTGGGGCCAACGTCCTGACTTTC. Encoded protein: CASSLQGAFGANVLTF. The rearrangement links TRBV25-1 to TRBJ2-6; 9 positions agree with TRBD1. This CDR3 is built from 16 residues. Trimming at V came to 5 bases and at J to 3 bases, leaving 5 bases not matched to a gene. The germline V gene encodes CDR1 MGHDK and CDR2 SYGVNS.

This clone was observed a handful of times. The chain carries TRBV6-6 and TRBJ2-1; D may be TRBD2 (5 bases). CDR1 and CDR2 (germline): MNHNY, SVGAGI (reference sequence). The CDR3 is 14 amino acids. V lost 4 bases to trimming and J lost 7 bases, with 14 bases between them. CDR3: CASSSRRRQNEQFF. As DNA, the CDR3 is TGTGCCAGCAGTTCAAGAAGGAGGCAAAATGAGCAGTTCTTC.

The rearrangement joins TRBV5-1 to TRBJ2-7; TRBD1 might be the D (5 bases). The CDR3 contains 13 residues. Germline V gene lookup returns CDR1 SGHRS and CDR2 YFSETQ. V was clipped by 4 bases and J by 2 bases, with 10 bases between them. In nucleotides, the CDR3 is TGCGCCAGCAGCGAGGACACGGCCTACGAGCAGTACTTC. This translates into CASSEDTAYEQYF.

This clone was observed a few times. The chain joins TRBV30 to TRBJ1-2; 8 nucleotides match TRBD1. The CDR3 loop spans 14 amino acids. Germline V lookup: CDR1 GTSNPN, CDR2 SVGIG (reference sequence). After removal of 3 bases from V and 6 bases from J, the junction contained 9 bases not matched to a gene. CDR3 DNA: TGTGCCTGGAGACCGACAGGGGCCCAGCATGGCTACACCTTC. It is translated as CAWRPTGAQHGYTF.

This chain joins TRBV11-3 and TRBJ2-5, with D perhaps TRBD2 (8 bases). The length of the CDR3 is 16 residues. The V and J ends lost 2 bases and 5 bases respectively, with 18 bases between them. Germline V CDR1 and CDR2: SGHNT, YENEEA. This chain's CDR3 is CASSLISGDSGETQYF. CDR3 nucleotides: TGTGCCAGCAGCTTAATTAGCGGGGACAGCGGGGAGACCCAGTACTTC.

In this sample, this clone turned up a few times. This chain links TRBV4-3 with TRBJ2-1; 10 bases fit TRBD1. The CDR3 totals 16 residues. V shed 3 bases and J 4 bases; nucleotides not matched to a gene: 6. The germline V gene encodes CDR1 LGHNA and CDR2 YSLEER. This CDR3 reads CASSQTDRGQYNEQFF. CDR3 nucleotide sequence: TGCGCCAGCAGCCAGACCGACAGGGGGCAATACAATGAGCAGTTCTTC.

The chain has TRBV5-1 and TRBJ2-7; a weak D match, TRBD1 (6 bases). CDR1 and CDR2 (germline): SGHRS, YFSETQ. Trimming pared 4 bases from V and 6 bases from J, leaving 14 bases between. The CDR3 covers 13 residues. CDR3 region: CASSRYRVIEQYF. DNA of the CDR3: TGCGCCAGCAGCCGCTACAGGGTAATCGAGCAGTACTTC.

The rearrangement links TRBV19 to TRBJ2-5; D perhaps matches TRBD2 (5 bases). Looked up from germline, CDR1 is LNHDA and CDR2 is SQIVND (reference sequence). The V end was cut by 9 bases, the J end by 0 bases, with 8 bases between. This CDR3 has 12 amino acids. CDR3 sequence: CASGGYQETQYF. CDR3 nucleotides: TGTGCCAGCGGCGGGTACCAAGAGACCCAGTACTTC.